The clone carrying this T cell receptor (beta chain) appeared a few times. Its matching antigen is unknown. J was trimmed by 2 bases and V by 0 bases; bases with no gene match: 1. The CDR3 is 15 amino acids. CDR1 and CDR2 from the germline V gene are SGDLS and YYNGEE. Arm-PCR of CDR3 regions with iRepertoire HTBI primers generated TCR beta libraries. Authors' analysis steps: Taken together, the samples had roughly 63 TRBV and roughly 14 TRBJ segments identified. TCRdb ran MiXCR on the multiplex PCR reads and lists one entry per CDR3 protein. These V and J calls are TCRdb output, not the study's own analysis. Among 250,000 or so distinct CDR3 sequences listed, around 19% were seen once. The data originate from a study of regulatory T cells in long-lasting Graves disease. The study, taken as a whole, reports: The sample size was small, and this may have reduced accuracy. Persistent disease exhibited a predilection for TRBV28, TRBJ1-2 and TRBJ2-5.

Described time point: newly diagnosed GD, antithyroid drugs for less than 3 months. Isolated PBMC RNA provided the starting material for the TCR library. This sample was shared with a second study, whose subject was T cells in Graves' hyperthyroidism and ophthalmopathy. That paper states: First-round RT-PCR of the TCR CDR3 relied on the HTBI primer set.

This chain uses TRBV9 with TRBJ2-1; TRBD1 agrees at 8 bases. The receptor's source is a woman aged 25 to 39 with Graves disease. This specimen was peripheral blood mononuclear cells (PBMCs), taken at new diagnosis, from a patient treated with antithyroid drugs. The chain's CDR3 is CASSVVQGAYNEQFF. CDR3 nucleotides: TGTGCCAGCAGCGTAGTACAGGGGGCCTACAATGAGCAGTTCTTC.